The 22 T cell receptor beta chains below were found in one sample sequenced in a study of OX40 agonist ivuxolimab in advanced cancers. The table came from immunoSEQ multiplex PCR; TCRdb's copy has only in-frame clones and leaves some out. The data hold 16,000 or so clones, with over 65% observed a single time. This sample comprised CD4+ or CD8+ T cells sorted from blood, obtained in a trial of the OX40 agonist ivuxolimab. The source of these receptors is an adult with an advanced solid tumor such as melanoma, head and neck, liver or kidney cancer.

J is TRBJ2-7 and V is TRBV5-4; 8 nucleotides match TRBD1. Per the germline V gene, CDR1 is SGHNT and CDR2 is YYREEE (reference sequence). J lost 3 bases, V lost 4 bases, and 6 bases had no gene match. The CDR3 spans 14 residues. The CDR3 loop is CASSGQGKVYEQYF. CDR3 in DNA: TGTGCCAGCAGCGGACAGGGAAAGGTCTACGAGCAGTACTTC. Complete variable domain (other parts from reference TRBV5-4 and TRBJ2-7): ETGVTQSPTHLIKTRGQQVTLRCSSQSGHNTVSWYQQALGQGPQFIFQYYREEENGRGNFPPRFSGLQFPNYSSELNVNALELDDSALYLCASSGQGKVYEQYFGPGTRLTVT.

The genes are TRBV7-9 and TRBJ2-1, with a weak D call TRBD2 (6 bases). Germline assignment: CDR1 SEHNR and CDR2 FQNEAQ (reference sequence). Trimming left V 4 bases short and J 0 bases short, with 13 bases between. The CDR3 length is 16 residues. The CDR3 sequence is CASSSLARPSYNEQFF. The CDR3 DNA sequence: TGTGCCAGCAGCTCCCTAGCGCGCCCCTCCTACAATGAGCAGTTCTTC.

This clone appeared many times. The V and J genes are TRBV5-1 and TRBJ2-7, with unresolved D. The length of the CDR3 is 15 residues. CDR1 and CDR2 (germline): SGHRS, YFSETQ. Trimming removed 4 bases from V and 1 base from J, with 15 bases in between. Here the CDR3 DNA reads TGCGCCAGCAGCCCTGCGGACGGTTATTCCTACGAGCAGTACTTC. This codes for CASSPADGYSYEQYF.

V is TRBV27 and J is TRBJ2-5; weak D call: TRBD1 (6 bases). Trimming shortened V by 6 bases and J by 4 bases, and 15 bases separated the two germline ends. This CDR3 has 14 amino acids. CDR1 is MNHEY and CDR2 is SMNVEV in the germline V gene (reference sequence). This CDR3 reads CASRTREQGETQYF. Written as DNA, the CDR3 is TGTGCCAGCAGAACCCGGGAACAGGGAGAGACCCAGTACTTC.

The V and J genes are TRBV5-4 and TRBJ1-1; TRBD1 agrees at 9 bases. The ends lost 5 bases at V and 4 bases at J; junction bases unmatched: 6. The germline V gene has CDR1 SGHNT and CDR2 YYREEE (reference sequence). The CDR3 extends over 14 amino acids. This CDR3 reads CASRGGTGPTEAFF. CDR3 bases: TGTGCCAGCAGGGGGGGGACAGGGCCCACTGAAGCTTTCTTT.

The rearrangement links TRBV7-6 to TRBJ2-2; tentatively, D is TRBD2 (5 bases). V lost 5 bases and J 1 base, leaving 11 bases between the germline ends. Germline V lookup: CDR1 SGHVS, CDR2 FNYEAQ. The CDR3 runs 15 residues. The CDR3 DNA follows: TGTGCCAGCAGCGGCCAGAGCGGGAACACCGGGGAGCTGTTTTTT. As protein: CASSGQSGNTGELFF.

The chain combines TRBV29-1 with TRBJ2-1; D is tentatively TRBD1 or TRBD2 (5 bases each). Germline V gene lookup returns CDR1 SQVTM and CDR2 ANQGSEA. Trimming shortened V by 2 bases and J by 7 bases, and 24 bases separated the two germline ends. This CDR3 spans 17 amino acids. The CDR3 is CSVERGQGANLRNEQFF. For the CDR3, the DNA is TGCAGCGTTGAAAGGGGCCAGGGAGCGAACCTGAGGAATGAGCAGTTCTTC.

V and J are TRBV7-9 and TRBJ2-2; possible D gene TRBD1, 6 bases. Germline CDR1 SEHNR, CDR2 FQNEAQ (reference sequence). This CDR3 contains 16 residues. V was shortened by 5 bases and J by 5 bases, with 18 bases between the two germline ends. The CDR3 reads CASSIQGLRRTGELFF. DNA of the CDR3: TGTGCCAGCAGCATACAGGGTTTGAGGCGGACCGGGGAGCTGTTTTTT.

The V and J genes are TRBV10-2 and TRBJ2-1, with D uncertain. Germline V lookup: CDR1 WSHSY, CDR2 SAAADI. The CDR3 covers 14 residues. V was shortened by 6 bases and J by 0 bases, with 9 bases between the two germline ends. CDR3 residues: CASRVVGSYNEQFF. CDR3 bases: TGCGCCAGCAGGGTAGTGGGCTCCTACAATGAGCAGTTCTTC.

This chain joins TRBV10-3 and TRBJ2-7; D gene uncertain. The CDR3 has 14 amino acids. The germline V and J ends were trimmed by 2 bases and 2 bases, with 10 bases remaining between them. The V gene's germline CDR1 is ENHRY and CDR2 SYGVKD. CDR3 sequence reads: CAISEDIRTYEQYF. For the CDR3, the DNA is TGTGCCATCAGTGAGGACATAAGAACCTACGAGCAGTACTTC.

This sequence joins TRBV9 and TRBJ1-1; the match to TRBD1 covers 10 bases. The CDR3 runs to 15 residues. Looked up from germline, CDR1 is SGDLS and CDR2 is YYNGEE. V was clipped by 2 bases and J by 4 bases; unmatched bases: 5. In nucleotides, the CDR3 is TGTGCCAGCAGCGTGACAGGGGGCGGAGGCACTGAAGCTTTCTTT. Its protein product is CASSVTGGGGTEAFF.

The V call is TRBV10-3, the J call TRBJ2-1; D may match TRBD1 or TRBD2 (6 bases each). The length of the CDR3 is 15 residues. V was pared by 0 bases and J by 8 bases, with 14 bases between. Germline V CDR1 and CDR2: ENHRY, SYGVKD. Written as DNA, the CDR3 is TGTGCCATCAGTGAGTCAGGGGGAGGCCGGGATGAGCAGTTCTTC. It encodes CAISESGGGRDEQFF.

This clone was picked up a small number of times. The chain carries TRBV9 and TRBJ2-1, with TRBD2 identical over 13 bases. The CDR3 contains 16 residues. The ends lost 2 bases at V and 3 bases at J; junction bases unmatched: 2. The germline gives CDR1 SGDLS, CDR2 YYNGEE. The DNA for the CDR3 is TGTGCCAGCAGCGTGGGACTAGCGGGGATCTACAATGAGCAGTTCTTC. Amino acids: CASSVGLAGIYNEQFF.

The V and J genes are TRBV27 and TRBJ2-1; 10 bases are shared with TRBD2. Trimming took 3 bases from V and 13 from J; bases not matched to a gene: 6. Germline V lookup: CDR1 MNHEY, CDR2 SMNVEV (reference sequence). The CDR3 sequence is 13 residues long. CDR3 DNA sequence: TGTGCCAGCAGTTTGGGACTAGCGAGAGAACAGTTCTTC. It specifies CASSLGLAREQFF.

The J gene is TRBJ1-1, the V gene TRBV19, with 7 bases lining up with TRBD1. CDR3 length equals 14 residues. CDR1 is LNHDA, CDR2 SQIVND, per germline (reference sequence). Germline trimming cut 4 bases from V and 1 base from J; bases unmatched to any gene: 3. The CDR3 DNA sequence: TGTGCCAGTAGTACGGGACAGTCGAACACTGAAGCTTTCTTT. Translation: CASSTGQSNTEAFF.

This sequence joins TRBV11-3 and TRBJ2-5; 13 nucleotides line up with TRBD2. CDR3 length: 17 residues. Unmatched junction bases numbered 8, after V lost 5 bases and J lost 2 bases. CDR1 is SGHNT, CDR2 YENEEA, per germline. For the CDR3, the DNA is TGTGCCAGCAGCGGAAGACTAGCGGGAGGTGGACAAGAGACCCAGTACTTC. Its translation: CASSGRLAGGGQETQYF.

V gene TRBV2 combines with J gene TRBJ2-1, with no clear D. The CDR3 has 15 residues. The ends were cut back, 2 bases at V and 6 bases at J, with 14 bases in the middle. Germline CDR1 reads SNHLY; CDR2 reads FYNNEI. The DNA of the CDR3 is TGTGCCAGCAGTGAATATCAGATGGGCCCCAATGAGCAGTTCTTC. Its protein is CASSEYQMGPNEQFF.

This chain links TRBV7-9 with TRBJ2-1; D remains ambiguous. Germline V gives CDR1 SEHNR, CDR2 FQNEAQ (reference sequence). V lost 6 bases and J lost 2, with 5 bases in between. The CDR3 consists of 12 residues. CDR3 in amino acids: CASRPAYNEQFF. DNA of the CDR3: TGTGCCAGCAGGCCTGCCTACAATGAGCAGTTCTTC.

This sequence joins TRBV5-1 and TRBJ2-7, with 9 bases lining up with TRBD1. With V trimmed by 5 bases and J by 5 bases, 8 bases remained unmatched. In germline, CDR1 is SGHRS, CDR2 YFSETQ. The CDR3 extends over 14 amino acids. The CDR3 reads CASSWTGAPNEQYF. DNA of the CDR3: TGCGCCAGCAGTTGGACAGGGGCTCCTAACGAGCAGTACTTC. Filled out from reference TRBV5-1 and TRBJ2-7, the complete variable domain reads KAGVTQTPRYLIKTRGQQVTLSCSPISGHRSVSWYQQTPGQGLQFLFEYFSETQRNKGNFPGRFSGRQFSNSRSEMNVSTLELGDSALYLCASSWTGAPNEQYFGPGTRLTVT.

The V and J genes are TRBV10-3 and TRBJ2-7, with D perhaps assigned TRBD1 or TRBD2 (5 bases each). Germline V lookup: CDR1 ENHRY, CDR2 SYGVKD. V was trimmed by 10 bases and J by 4 bases, leaving 17 bases between them. The CDR3 is 13 residues long. The DNA of the CDR3 is TGTGCCAACTCAGGGACGGACCGATACGAGCAGTACTTC. This sequence encodes CANSGTDRYEQYF.

The chain joins TRBV15 to TRBJ1-4, with 9 positions matching TRBD1. After removal of 4 bases from V and 8 bases from J, the junction contained 20 bases not matched to a gene. CDR3 length: 19 residues. Germline loops: CDR1 LNHNV, CDR2 YYDKDF (reference sequence). The CDR3 DNA reads TGTGCCACCAGCAACCGACAGGGGGACACTGGGGGGGTCGGCGAAAAACTGTTTTTT. Protein product: CATSNRQGDTGGVGEKLFF.

The genes are TRBV6-5 and TRBJ2-7, with TRBD2 identical over 8 bases. With 5 bases clipped from V and 2 bases from J, the junction kept 8 bases outside the gene matches. Germline assignment: CDR1 MNHEY and CDR2 SVGAGI. The CDR3 is made up of 15 amino acids. CDR3 sequence: CASSASGSPTYEQYF. CDR3 sequence (DNA): TGTGCCAGCAGTGCCAGCGGGAGCCCTACCTACGAGCAGTACTTC.